Listed here is a single T cell receptor beta chain. Its recognized antigen is unknown. No base quality values were provided; no much bigger clone lies one nucleotide off. Unmatched junction bases come to 6, with V trimmed by 7 bases and J by 4 bases. The CDR1 and CDR2 encoded by the germline V gene are SQVTM and ANQGSEA. The CDR3 numbers 12 residues from cysteine through phenylalanine. CDR3 DNA is the only sequence kept; it has 36 bases, read in frame from the first base. This sample was included in a study of cytomegalovirus exposure and HLA in healthy donors (dated by TCRdb to 2015 to 2018). General notes on the study: According to an earlier analysis of a few hundred of the donors, about 190 million T cells yielded roughly 110 million unique TCR beta sequences and about 300 Gb of sequence data. HLA typing included class I and class II loci at four-digit resolution. In the later analysis, no new phenotypic data were used to find candidate immune exposures; instead, reliance was placed on TCR beta sequences and their occurrence across donors. In addition to the first cohort of approximately 650 subjects, a separate validation cohort of 120 different subjects was used. Roughly 5 DR-DQ haplotypes were handled as single units for association and clustering because linkage in the cohort was strong. In a later analysis, previously published TCR beta repertoires from 550 to 750 donors were re-analyzed and high-resolution HLA genotyping was added so that TCR occurrence patterns could be studied. Around 320 gigabases of sequencing data and approximately 93 million unique TCR sequences were included in an early release covering under 650 HLA-typed donors. The study profiled the T cell repertoires of fewer than 850 subjects by immunosequencing and related them to cytomegalovirus serostatus. Across about 370 genotyped donors of the cohort, an average of roughly 230,000 unique TCR beta nucleotide sequences per donor were sequenced, and roughly 17% of those sequences were non-productive. An earlier analysis of around 540 of the donors applied high-throughput TCR beta sequencing to assess whether each TCR beta V gene segment acted as functional or pseudogenic. The study aimed to test whether signatures of past pathogen exposure could be identified by cataloging public T cell receptors. Donor age, sex, ethnicity and CMV serostatus were compiled together with the repertoire data. The number of donors typed differed by locus, with 629-630 for A, B, C, DRB1 and DQB1, around 520 for DQA1, about 610 for DPA1, and 472 for DPB1. A later genetic analysis used genome-wide SNP genotypes for about 55% of the 666 donors, treating that subset as a discovery cohort. The genetic ancestry cluster associated with self-reported Caucasian donors included 80% to 90% of the approximately 430 genotyped donors. High-throughput TCR immunosequencing, statistical association of individual TCRs with disease status, and machine learning were combined to predict cytomegalovirus infection status. All discovery cohort repertoires had been generated on a single sequencing platform. The investigation overall reported the following: The authors suggested that the approach could potentially be generalized to other disease states and immunological phenotypes. A few of the identified cytomegalovirus-associated TCR beta chains were confirmed in vitro to be specific for cytomegalovirus antigens. A cluster of highly shared sequence variants was judged likely to be a technical artifact of the sequencing pipeline. Most TCR sequences were observed very rarely across donors, whereas some public TCRs were present in many individuals. A later genetic analysis reported fewer N-insertions in productive TCRs among donors in an Asian-associated ancestry cluster than the approximately 670-donor mean. Only TCR beta chains were sequenced in this cohort, and the absence of alpha or paired-chain data limited detectable features. An association between a missense DCLRE1C variant and V-gene and J-gene trimming of TCR beta chains was found in a later genetic analysis and replicated in an independent cohort. A total of 164 TCR beta chains were listed by the study as associated with cytomegalovirus. Because some donors lacked HLA typing at each locus, the association tests relied only on the typed subset. In a later analysis, about 17,000 TCR beta sequences were associated with specific HLA alleles at a false discovery rate of 0.05. A later analysis found that most CMV-associated TCR beta chains appeared HLA-restricted, with HLA associations seemingly driven largely by CMV exposure. Several of the top co-occurrence clusters appeared to be linked to parvovirus B19, influenza, CMV and Epstein-Barr virus, according to a later analysis. In a later analysis, the rate of TCR association differed among HLA loci, with DRB1 alleles having the most associated TCRs and HLA-C alleles having the fewest. In an earlier analysis of roughly 500 of the donors, most TCR beta V segments appeared in productive rearrangements about 87% or about 30% of the time, broadly matching IMGT annotations. When HLA alleles, especially DR and DQ, strongly co-occurred, attributing TCR associations to individual alleles was difficult. The 87-base-pair reads could not distinguish some IMGT-functional V segments, including TRBV6-2 and TRBV6-3, so those segments were excluded. A further reported finding was that TCR beta sequences accurately predicted the HLA-A and HLA-B alleles for most subjects in the first cohort. Roughly uniform sequencing depth across donors was assumed in presence/absence analyses, although this assumption may not hold. Compared with equally common non-associated chains, HLA-associated TCR beta chains in a later analysis were more clonally expanded and had lower generation probabilities. The only immune exposure information available for the cohort was CMV serostatus. Correlated functional status among segregating V segments might be attributable to linkage disequilibrium, but an unknown experimental factor could not be ruled out. In both the original and validation cohorts, the classifier was reported to diagnose cytomegalovirus status with high specificity and sensitivity. About 15 rarely observed V segments, including chromosome 9 orphons, were excluded from the earlier analysis of almost 600 of the donors because counts were too low.

The cohort comprised more than 550 healthy bone marrow donors. Cohort members were all nominally healthy when sampled, although unrecorded immune exposures were likely present. The donor tested CMV seronegative, placing the donor among the 350 or so seronegative members of the cohort. A peripheral blood sample was provided by each donor, and peripheral blood mononuclear cells were used for TCR beta sequencing. Genomic DNA extraction from the blood cell samples was performed with the Qiagen DNeasy Blood Extraction Kit. The library was produced with the immunoSEQ multiplex PCR assay. For the multiplex PCR, a mixture combining 60 forward primers for TCR Vbeta segments and 13 reverse primers for TCR Jbeta segments was used. A multiplex PCR assay on genomic DNA amplified the CDR3 region of rearranged TCR beta genes. The Illumina HiSeq System was used to sequence the amplified TCR beta libraries as 87-base-pair reads. The authors' pipeline ran thus. In a later analysis, tens of millions of unique TCR beta chains were counted across the approximately 670 repertoires, and roughly 11 million of these chains were shared by at least two donors. Raw reads were error-corrected and collapsed into unique sequences with a nearest-neighbor algorithm that merged closely related sequences to remove PCR and sequencing errors. To assign V, D and J gene segments, CDR3 sequences were aligned to IMGT reference sequences. For a sequence to be retained, at least a six-nucleotide match to both a V gene segment and a J gene segment was required. Rearrangements were classified as productive when the CDR3 lacked stop codons and remained in frame with V and J, and all other rearrangements were classified as non-productive. Following IMGT convention, CDR3 was defined as the stretch from the second conserved V-encoded cysteine up to the conserved J-encoded phenylalanine. The earlier analysis of about 590 of the donors excluded sequences that lacked an unambiguous match to a single V gene segment. An earlier analysis of some 610 of the donors called V segments functional above 56.7% productive rearrangements and segregating when the between-donor standard deviation exceeded 5%. To diagnose cytomegalovirus status from the catalog of TCR beta chain sequences, a statistical classification framework was built. In a later analysis, TCR nucleotide sequences were compared against IMGT/GENE-DB human TR gene sequences so that V and J genes could be assigned. In a later analysis, CDR3 sequences and most-parsimonious VDJ recombination scenarios were assigned using the TCRdist pipeline. A later analysis defined each TCR beta chain by its CDR3 amino acid sequence plus V-gene family, and excluded reads lacking a unique V-gene family. A later analysis removed 450 to 600 highly shared, low-generation-probability nucleotide sequences to deal with suspected cross-contamination and a sequencing artifact. For each public chain, a later analysis derived a clonal expansion index from normalized ranks of inferred template counts within each repertoire. In a later analysis, generation probabilities were computed using a VDJ recombination model fitted to out-of-frame rearrangements, and the results were checked against IGoR. In a later analysis, TCR-TCR, TCR-HLA and TCR-CMV co-occurrence was scored with hypergeometric tests, and a repertoire-size bias correction was applied to TCR pairs. In a later analysis, false discovery rates were estimated by permuting HLA or CMV assignments 20 times. In a later analysis, co-occurring TCRs were grouped using DBSCAN, with TCRdist sequence similarity added in when clustering inside HLA-allele-positive subsets. Repertoires with fewer than 30,000 or more than 120,000 public chains, plus five repertoires with anomalous nucleotide sharing, were excluded from co-occurrence clustering. The clones in this table, taken by TCRdb from immuneACCESS, are in-frame only. Not every clone is retained; where verified, under half of the shortfall comes from an unresolved V gene, and the cause of the rest is unknown. Clone size and V and J calls were adopted from that table, with D and trimming inferred from the DNA. The sample table records about 45,000 clones; about three quarters of these occur just once. The ten largest account for roughly 3.2% of the sample.

The sample was PBMCs. The clonotype comes from a woman under 40 in good health and CMV-seronegative. The receptor chain draws on TRBV29-1 and TRBJ2-7; TRBD1 fits 8 bases in the junction. The bases are TGCAGCGGAGGACGGGACAGGTACGAGCAGTACTTC. Its amino acids are CSGGRDRYEQYF.